The rows below give T cell receptor beta chains drawn from one sample of a study of T cells in localized non-small cell lung cancer. The assay was immunoSEQ multiplex PCR, and TCRdb's table has in-frame clones only and misses some. The top ten clones hold 15% to 20% of a sample with tens of thousands of clones, more than 85% of them seen once. The sample in question was peripheral blood, obtained before any cancer treatment. The receptors come from a man between 40 and 69 years old with stage I lung adenocarcinoma. Both conserved end residues are part of each CDR3. D genes are given only for firm matches. Not all rows give a size; the values are once, few, many and, for expanded clones, a class.

J	D	V	size	DNA	CDR3
TRBJ2-5	-	TRBV5-6	-	TGTGCCAGCTGGTCTATTCAAGAGACCCAGTACTTC	CASWSIQETQYF
TRBJ1-1	-	TRBV12-5	-	TGTGCTAGTGGCCGGGGGGGGAACACTGAAGCTTTCTTT	CASGRGGNTEAFF
TRBJ2-6	-	TRBV5-1	-	TGCGCCAGCAGCTTGTGGGGGGCTGGGGCCAACGTCCTGACTTTC	CASSLWGAGANVLTF
TRBJ1-5	-	TRBV6-1	-	TGTGCCACCACACGGGGGACCCAGCCCCAGCATTTT	CATTRGTQPQHF
TRBJ2-3	-	TRBV6-1	-	TGTGCCAGCAGCCCACTAAGCACAGATACGCAGTATTTT	CASSPLSTDTQYF
TRBJ2-1	-	TRBV9	-	TGTGCCAGCTCCAAATTGGGGGAGTTGAGTGAGCAGTTCTTC	CASSKLGELSEQFF
TRBJ1-4	-	TRBV7-2	-	TGTGCCAGCAGCATCCACAGCGAGGGAGGCGAAAAACTGTTTTTT	CASSIHSEGGEKLFF
TRBJ2-7	-	TRBV19	-	TGTGCCAGTAGTATAGTTGGTTCTGCTGGCTACGAGCAGTACTTC	CASSIVGSAGYEQYF
TRBJ2-3	-	TRBV7-9	-	TGTGCCAGCAGCTCCCCGGGCACAGATACGCAGTATTTT	CASSSPGTDTQYF
TRBJ1-3	-	TRBV6-1	-	TGTGCCGGAAAAACAGCGATGGCTGGAAACACCATATATTTT	CAGKTAMAGNTIYF
TRBJ1-2	TRBD1	TRBV5-1	-	TGCGCCAGCAGCCCAGGGACAGGGTATGGCTACACCTTC	CASSPGTGYGYTF
TRBJ2-2	TRBD2	TRBV4-2	-	TGTGCCAGCAGCCAAGATGCGGCGGGAGAGGCCGGGGAGCTGTTTTTT	CASSQDAAGEAGELFF
TRBJ1-2	TRBD1	TRBV5-1	-	TGCGCCAGCAGCCCGGACAGGAACTATGGCTACACCTTC	CASSPDRNYGYTF
TRBJ2-1	-	TRBV5-4	-	TGTGCCAGCAGCTCCGAAGCACTAGAGGGAAACAATGAGCAGTTCTTC	CASSSEALEGNNEQFF
TRBJ2-5	-	TRBV19	few	TGTGCCAGTAGTATAGGGAGGACCCACCAAGAGACCCAGTACTTC	CASSIGRTHQETQYF
TRBJ2-7	-	TRBV7-9	-	TGTGCCAGCAGCCCCTCGACCATCCCATACGAGCAGTACTTC	CASSPSTIPYEQYF
TRBJ2-7	TRBD1	TRBV5-4	-	TGTGCCAGCAGCACGGACAGGGCCCTTCTGGACGAGCAGTACTTC	CASSTDRALLDEQYF
TRBJ2-7	-	TRBV5-1	-	TGCGCCAGCAGCTTTACGTTTAGCTCCTACGAGCAGTACTTC	CASSFTFSSYEQYF
TRBJ2-5	-	TRBV5-1	once	TGCGCCAGCTACCCGGAGGGGTCGGAGACCCAGTACTTC	CASYPEGSETQYF
TRBJ2-1	-	TRBV5-5	-	TGTGCCAGCAGCGGGCGGGCTCACAATGAGCAGTTCTTC	CASSGRAHNEQFF
TRBJ2-3	-	TRBV7-3	-	TGTGCCAGCAGCCCCCCCGCGTCGTCCCGGGGGTCAGATACGCAGTATTTT	CASSPPASSRGSDTQYF
TRBJ2-3	TRBD2	TRBV6-4	-	TGTGCCAGCAGTGAAGCGGGAACTAGCACAGATACGCAGTATTTT	CASSEAGTSTDTQYF
TRBJ2-2	-	TRBV12-5	-	TGTGCTAGTGGTCACCCTGGGCAGCACACCGGGGAGCTGTTTTTT	CASGHPGQHTGELFF
TRBJ2-1	-	TRBV11-3	-	TGTGCCAGCAGCTTAGACTTTGCGAATGAGCAGTTCTTC	CASSLDFANEQFF
TRBJ2-3	TRBD2	TRBV30	-	TGTGCCTGGAGTACTAGCGCGGGGACAGATACGCAGTATTTT	CAWSTSAGTDTQYF
TRBJ2-7	TRBD1	TRBV7-8	-	TGTGCCAGCAGCTTGTCGGGACAGGGGGACGAGCAGTACTTC	CASSLSGQGDEQYF
TRBJ2-1	-	TRBV30	-	TGTGCCTGGAGTAGAGAGGATCACAATGAGCAGTTCTTC	CAWSREDHNEQFF
TRBJ2-3	TRBD1	TRBV6-1	few	TGTGCCAGTAGGACAGGGGGTGAAGATACGCAGTATTTT	CASRTGGEDTQYF
TRBJ2-7	-	TRBV7-9	once	TGTGCCAGCAGCCACCCAGACAGGTTATCGGGGGAGCAGTACTTC	CASSHPDRLSGEQYF
TRBJ2-1	TRBD1	TRBV7-9	-	TGTGCCAGCAGCGCGAGTCCGGGACAGGGGGAATACAATGAGCAGTTCTTC	CASSASPGQGEYNEQFF
TRBJ1-5	-	TRBV11-2	-	TGTGCCAGCAGCTTAGGAGGGGGAAGCAATCAGCCCCAGCATTTT	CASSLGGGSNQPQHF
TRBJ2-3	TRBD2	TRBV4-1	-	TGCGCCAGCAGCCAAGAGTCACTAGCGGGAGGGGGCACAGATACGCAGTATTTT	CASSQESLAGGGTDTQYF
TRBJ1-2	TRBD1	TRBV9	-	TGTGCCAGCAGCGTAAGGACAGGAGTCCGGGACGGCTACACCTTC	CASSVRTGVRDGYTF
TRBJ1-5	-	TRBV19	once	TGTGCCAGTAGTACCACCCGCGGGGGTCCTGGGCAGCCCCAGCATTTT	CASSTTRGGPGQPQHF
TRBJ2-1	TRBD1	TRBV7-9	-	TGTGCCAGCAGCTTAGGGACAGGGGGCGCTTCGGCGGGAAGGAATGAGCAGTTCTTC	CASSLGTGGASAGRNEQFF
TRBJ2-1	-	TRBV27	few	TGTGCCAGCAGTTTCCCCGAGCAGTTCTTC	CASSFPEQFF
TRBJ2-7	-	TRBV19	-	TGTGCCAGTAGTATAGGGGGAAGCTACGAGCAGTACTTC	CASSIGGSYEQYF
TRBJ2-7	TRBD1	TRBV7-6	-	TGTGCCAGCAGCGTCCAGGGGGATTACGAGCAGTACTTC	CASSVQGDYEQYF
TRBJ1-2	TRBD1	TRBV4-2	-	TGTGCCAGCAGCCAAGCCCGGGACAGGGCGGATGGCTACACCTTC	CASSQARDRADGYTF
TRBJ2-1	TRBD1	TRBV7-6	-	TGTGCCAGCAGCTCCCCCGGGACAGGGGGCTCCAGGGGTGAGCAGTTCTTC	CASSSPGTGGSRGEQFF
TRBJ2-1	-	TRBV4-3	-	TGCGCCAGCAGCCAGGCCCCCGGCCCCTCCTACAATGAGCAGTTCTTC	CASSQAPGPSYNEQFF
TRBJ2-7	TRBD2	TRBV27	-	TGTGCCAGGACCGACCGGACTAGCGGGGCCTACGAGCAGTACTTC	CARTDRTSGAYEQYF
TRBJ2-1	-	TRBV5-1	-	TGCGCCAGCAGCTGGACCACAGGGAACTCCTACAATGAGCAGTTCTTC	CASSWTTGNSYNEQFF
TRBJ2-5	TRBD1	TRBV15	-	TGTGCCACCAGCAGTAACAGGGGGATGGGGACCCAGTACTTC	CATSSNRGMGTQYF
TRBJ2-2	-	TRBV19	-	TGTGCCAGTAGTAGAGGGGGGACATACACCGGGGAGCTGTTTTTT	CASSRGGTYTGELFF
TRBJ2-2	TRBD1	TRBV29-1	-	TGCAGCGTGGACAGGGGAGTCACCGGGGAGCTGTTTTTT	CSVDRGVTGELFF
TRBJ1-6	-	TRBV19	few	TGTGCCAGTAGTAACGTCCAGGGAGTTTCACCCCTCCACTTT	CASSNVQGVSPLHF
TRBJ1-1	-	TRBV9	-	TGTGCCAGCAGCGTAGGTCCAGGGCGGAACACTGAAGCTTTCTTT	CASSVGPGRNTEAFF
TRBJ2-6	-	TRBV19	-	TGTGCCAGTCAATACAGGAGTGGGGCCAACGTCCTGACTTTC	CASQYRSGANVLTF
TRBJ2-5	-	TRBV7-6	once	TGTGCCAGCAGCGTCGACAGAGGGGAGACCCAGTACTTC	CASSVDRGETQYF
TRBJ2-1	-	TRBV6-1	few	TGTGCCAGCAGTGAAGGCGACGTAAATGAGCAGTTCTTC	CASSEGDVNEQFF
TRBJ2-1	TRBD2	TRBV28	-	TGTGCCAGCAGTGACAGCACCGGGACTAGCGTATACAATGAGCAGTTCTTC	CASSDSTGTSVYNEQFF
TRBJ2-7	-	TRBV6-5	once	TGTGCCACCCGACCCCGGGGCTCCTACGAGCAGTACTTC	CATRPRGSYEQYF
TRBJ1-5	TRBD1	TRBV30	once	TGTGCCTGGAGCCTCGGACAGGCGAATCAGCCCCAGCATTTT	CAWSLGQANQPQHF
TRBJ2-1	TRBD2	TRBV27	once	TGTGCCAGCAGTTCCCTCACTAGCGGTACTGAGCAGTTCTTC	CASSSLTSGTEQFF